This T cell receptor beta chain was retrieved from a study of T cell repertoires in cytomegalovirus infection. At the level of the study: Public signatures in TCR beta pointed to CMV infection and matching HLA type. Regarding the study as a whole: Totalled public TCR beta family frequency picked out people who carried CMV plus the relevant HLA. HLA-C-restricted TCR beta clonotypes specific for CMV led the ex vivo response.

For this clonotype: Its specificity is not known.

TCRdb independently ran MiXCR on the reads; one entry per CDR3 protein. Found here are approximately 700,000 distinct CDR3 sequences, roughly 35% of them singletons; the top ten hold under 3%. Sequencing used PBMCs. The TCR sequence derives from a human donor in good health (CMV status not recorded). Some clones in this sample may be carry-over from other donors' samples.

The CDR3 DNA follows: TGTGCCAGCAGTCCCAGGGAGGGACGCAATACGCAGTATTTT. Translating it yields CASSPREGRNTQYF. The V and J genes are TRBV7-2 and TRBJ2-3, with 7 positions matching TRBD2. The ends lost 6 bases at V and 7 bases at J; junction bases unmatched: 10. Germline lookup yields CDR1 SGHTA and CDR2 FQGNSA. The CDR3 extends over 14 amino acids. The complete variable domain, with remaining parts taken from reference TRBV7-2 and TRBJ2-3, reads GAGVSQSPSNKVTEKGKDVELRCDPISGHTALYWYRQSLGQGLEFLIYFQGNSAPDKSGLPSDRFSAERTGGSVSTLTIQRTQQEDSAVYLCASSPREGRNTQYFGPGTRLTVL.